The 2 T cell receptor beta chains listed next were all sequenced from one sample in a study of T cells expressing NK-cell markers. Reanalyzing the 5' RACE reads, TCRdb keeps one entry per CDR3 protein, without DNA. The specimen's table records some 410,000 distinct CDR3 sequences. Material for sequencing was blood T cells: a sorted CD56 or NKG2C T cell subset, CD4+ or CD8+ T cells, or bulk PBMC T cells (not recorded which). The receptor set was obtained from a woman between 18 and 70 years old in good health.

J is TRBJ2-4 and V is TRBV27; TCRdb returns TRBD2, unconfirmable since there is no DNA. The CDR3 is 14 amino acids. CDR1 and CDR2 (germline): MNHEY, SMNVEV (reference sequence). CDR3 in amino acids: CASRARREGNIQYF.

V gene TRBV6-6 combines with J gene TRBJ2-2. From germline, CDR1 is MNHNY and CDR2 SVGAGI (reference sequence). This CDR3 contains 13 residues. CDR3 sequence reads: CASSFYKGGELFF.